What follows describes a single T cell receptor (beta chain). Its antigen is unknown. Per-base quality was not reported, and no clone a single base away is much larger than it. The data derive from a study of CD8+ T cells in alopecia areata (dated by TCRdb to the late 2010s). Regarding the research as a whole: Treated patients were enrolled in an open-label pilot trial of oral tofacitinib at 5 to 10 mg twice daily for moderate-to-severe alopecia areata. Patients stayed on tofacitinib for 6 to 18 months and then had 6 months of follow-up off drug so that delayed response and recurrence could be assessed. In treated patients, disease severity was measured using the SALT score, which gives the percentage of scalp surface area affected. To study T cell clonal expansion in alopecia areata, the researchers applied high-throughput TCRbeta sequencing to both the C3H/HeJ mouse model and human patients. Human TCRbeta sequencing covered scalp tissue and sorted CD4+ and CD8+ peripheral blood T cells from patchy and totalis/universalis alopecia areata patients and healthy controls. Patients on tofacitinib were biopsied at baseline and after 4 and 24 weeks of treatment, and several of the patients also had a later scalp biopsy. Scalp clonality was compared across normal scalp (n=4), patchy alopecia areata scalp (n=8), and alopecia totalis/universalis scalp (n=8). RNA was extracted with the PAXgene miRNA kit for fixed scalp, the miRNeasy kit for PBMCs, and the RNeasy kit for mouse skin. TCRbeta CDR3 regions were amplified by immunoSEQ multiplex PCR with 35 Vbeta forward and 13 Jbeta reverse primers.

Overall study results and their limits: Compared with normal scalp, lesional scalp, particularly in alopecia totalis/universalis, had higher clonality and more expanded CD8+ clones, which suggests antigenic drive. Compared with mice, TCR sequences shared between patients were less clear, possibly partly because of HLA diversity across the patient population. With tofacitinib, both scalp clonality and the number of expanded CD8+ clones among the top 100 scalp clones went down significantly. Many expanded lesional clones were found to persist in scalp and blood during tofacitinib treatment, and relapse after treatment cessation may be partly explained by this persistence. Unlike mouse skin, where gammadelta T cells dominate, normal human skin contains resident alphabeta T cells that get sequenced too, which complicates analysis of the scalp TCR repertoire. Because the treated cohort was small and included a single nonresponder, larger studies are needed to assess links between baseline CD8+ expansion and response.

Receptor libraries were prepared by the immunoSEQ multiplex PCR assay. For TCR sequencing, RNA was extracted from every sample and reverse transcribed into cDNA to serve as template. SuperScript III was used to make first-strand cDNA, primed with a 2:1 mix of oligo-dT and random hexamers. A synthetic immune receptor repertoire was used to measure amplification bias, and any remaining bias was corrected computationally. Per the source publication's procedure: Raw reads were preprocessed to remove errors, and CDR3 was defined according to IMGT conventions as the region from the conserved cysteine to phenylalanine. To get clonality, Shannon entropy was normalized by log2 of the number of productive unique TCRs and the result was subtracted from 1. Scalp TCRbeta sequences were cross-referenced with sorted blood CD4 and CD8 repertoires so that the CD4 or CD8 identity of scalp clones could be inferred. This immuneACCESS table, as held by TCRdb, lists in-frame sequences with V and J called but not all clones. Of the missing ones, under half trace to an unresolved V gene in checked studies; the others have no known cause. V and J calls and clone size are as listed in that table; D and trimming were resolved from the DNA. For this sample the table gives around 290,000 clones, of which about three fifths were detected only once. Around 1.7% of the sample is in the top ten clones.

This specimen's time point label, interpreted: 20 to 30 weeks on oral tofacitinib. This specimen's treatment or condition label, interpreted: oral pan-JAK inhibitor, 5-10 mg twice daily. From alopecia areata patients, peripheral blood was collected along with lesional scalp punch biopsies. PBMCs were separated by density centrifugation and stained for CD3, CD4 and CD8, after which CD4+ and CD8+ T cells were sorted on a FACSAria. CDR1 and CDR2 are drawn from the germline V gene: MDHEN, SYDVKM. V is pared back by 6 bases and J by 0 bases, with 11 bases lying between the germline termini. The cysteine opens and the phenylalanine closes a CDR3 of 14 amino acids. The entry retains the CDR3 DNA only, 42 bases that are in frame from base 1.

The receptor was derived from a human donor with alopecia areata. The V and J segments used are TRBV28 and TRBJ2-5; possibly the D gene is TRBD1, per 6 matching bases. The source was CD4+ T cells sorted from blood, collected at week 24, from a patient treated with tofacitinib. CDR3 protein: CASRGAGYQETQYF. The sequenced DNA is TGTGCCAGCAGGGGGGCCGGGTACCAAGAGACCCAGTACTTC. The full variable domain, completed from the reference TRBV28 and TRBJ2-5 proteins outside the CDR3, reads DVKVTQSSRYLVKRTGEKVFLECVQDMDHENMFWYRQDPGLGLRLIYFSYDVKMKEKGDIPEGYSVSREKKERFSLILESASTNQTSMYLCASRGAGYQETQYFGPGTRLLVL.